Listed below are T cell receptor beta chains from one sample, sequenced in a study of Ad26.COV2.S vaccination and SARS-CoV-2 variants. Only in-frame clones appear in the TCRdb table, and some are missing; sequencing was by immunoSEQ multiplex PCR. The data show approximately 480,000 clones, with around nine tenths seen just once and 9.5% to 15% held by the top ten. Source: peripheral blood, taken in a trial of Ad26.COV2.S vaccine versus placebo. All receptors come from a person aged 18 to 59 who received the Ad26.COV2.S COVID-19 vaccine or a placebo. Each CDR3 is given with its conserved first and last residue. The order of the fields is clone size, D gene, J gene, V gene, CDR3 DNA, CDR3 protein. A D gene is named only where the DNA matches it firmly. Rows give clone size only sometimes, using once, few, many, or a class for an expanded clone.

abundance: once; d_gene: -; j_gene: TRBJ2-6; v_gene: TRBV19; CDR3nt: TGTGCCACGCAACCGGACAGCCTCTCTGGGGCCAACGTCCTGACTTTC; CDR3aa: CATQPDSLSGANVLTF
abundance: -; d_gene: -; j_gene: TRBJ1-2; v_gene: TRBV7-9; CDR3nt: TGTGCCAGTCAGGGACGAGGAGACTATGGCTACACCTTC; CDR3aa: CASQGRGDYGYTF
abundance: -; d_gene: -; j_gene: TRBJ1-2; v_gene: TRBV30; CDR3nt: TGTGCCTGGAGTGTACTTCCTCACGGGGAAAACTATGGCTACACCTTC; CDR3aa: CAWSVLPHGENYGYTF
abundance: few; d_gene: -; j_gene: TRBJ1-1; v_gene: TRBV5-1; CDR3nt: TGCGCCAGCAGTCCAGGTAATTCTGAAGCTTTCTTT; CDR3aa: CASSPGNSEAFF
abundance: -; d_gene: TRBD1; j_gene: TRBJ1-4; v_gene: TRBV5-1; CDR3nt: TGCGCCAGCAGCGCAATAGACAGGGGGCGCGGTGAAAAACTGTTTTTT; CDR3aa: CASSAIDRGRGEKLFF
abundance: -; d_gene: -; j_gene: TRBJ2-5; v_gene: TRBV7-8; CDR3nt: TGTGCCAGCAGCCGATACCTTCAAGAGACCCAGTACTTC; CDR3aa: CASSRYLQETQYF
abundance: few; d_gene: TRBD2; j_gene: TRBJ2-1; v_gene: TRBV28; CDR3nt: TGTGCCAGCAGTACCTCCCCTCTAGCGGGAGTCGGTTACAATGAGCAGTTCTTC; CDR3aa: CASSTSPLAGVGYNEQFF
abundance: -; d_gene: -; j_gene: TRBJ1-2; v_gene: TRBV6-4; CDR3nt: TGTGCCAGCAGTGCAGGTGCGGGGGTTGGCTACACCTTC; CDR3aa: CASSAGAGVGYTF
abundance: -; d_gene: -; j_gene: TRBJ1-1; v_gene: TRBV12-3/TRBV12-4; CDR3nt: TGTGCCAGCAGCCATCCCGGGACAACGGGTTTCTTT; CDR3aa: CASSHPGTTGFF
abundance: -; d_gene: TRBD1; j_gene: TRBJ2-3; v_gene: TRBV28; CDR3nt: TGTGCCAGCAGCCAGGGGGGCACAGATACGCAGTATTTT; CDR3aa: CASSQGGTDTQYF
abundance: -; d_gene: TRBD2; j_gene: TRBJ2-7; v_gene: TRBV7-2; CDR3nt: TGTGCCAGCAGCTTAACCGGGACTAGCATATACGAGCAGTACTTC; CDR3aa: CASSLTGTSIYEQYF
abundance: -; d_gene: TRBD1; j_gene: TRBJ2-2; v_gene: TRBV6-2/TRBV6-3; CDR3nt: TGTGCCAGCAGTTACACGTTGCAGGGGGCGCCGACCGGGGAGCTGTTTTTT; CDR3aa: CASSYTLQGAPTGELFF
abundance: -; d_gene: -; j_gene: TRBJ1-2; v_gene: TRBV28; CDR3nt: TGTGCCAGCAGTTTTGTGTCAGGAGGAAATAACTATGGCTACACCTTC; CDR3aa: CASSFVSGGNNYGYTF
abundance: -; d_gene: TRBD2; j_gene: TRBJ2-3; v_gene: TRBV3-1/TRBV3-2; CDR3nt: TGTGCCAGCAGCTCAAAGGCGGGAGTGACAGATACGCAGTATTTT; CDR3aa: CASSSKAGVTDTQYF
abundance: -; d_gene: -; j_gene: TRBJ2-7; v_gene: TRBV19; CDR3nt: TGTGCCAGTAGTGCCCAGGTGTCCTACGAGCAGTACTTC; CDR3aa: CASSAQVSYEQYF
abundance: -; d_gene: -; j_gene: TRBJ2-5; v_gene: TRBV24-1; CDR3nt: TGTGCCACCAGTGAAGGGCTTTTGGGAGATGGGGAGACCCAGTACTTC; CDR3aa: CATSEGLLGDGETQYF